Following are 27 T cell receptor beta chains from one sample sequenced in a study of early T cells in non-severe SARS-CoV-2 infection (dated by TCRdb to 2020 to 2023). Library construction relied on 5' RACE. Sequenced using a NextSeq 500. TCRdb reran the public reads through fastp at Q25 and MiXCR, keeping productive beta chains. Rows matching on CDR3 protein sequence are summarized as one entry with the most common DNA and genes. The sample table shows roughly 26,000 distinct CDR3 sequences, and approximately 5.1% are seen once. Less than 4% of the sample belongs to the ten largest clones. The sample taken for sequencing was whole blood. These receptors all come from an adult who was a healthcare worker with PCR-confirmed SARS-CoV-2 infection or an uninfected control (not recorded which).

This clonotype was found many times. The genes are TRBV21-1 and TRBJ1-6; TRBD1 is taken as the D call from the table, unchecked against the DNA. TRBV21-1 is noted as a pseudogene. The CDR3 runs 11 residues. The CDR3 is CARPPASPLHF. The CDR3 DNA is TGTGCCAGGCCCCCCGCATCACCCCTCCACTTT.

This clonotype came up many times. The V gene is TRBV9, the J gene TRBJ1-3; tentatively, D is TRBD1 (6 bases). V was trimmed by 2 bases and J by 0 bases, leaving 9 bases between them. The CDR3 spans 15 residues. CDR1 is SGDLS, CDR2 YYNGEE, per germline. The CDR3 loop reads CASSVGTNSGNTIYF. For the CDR3, the DNA is TGTGCCAGCAGCGTGGGGACAAACTCTGGAAACACCATATATTTT.

This clonotype appeared many times. The genes are TRBV7-3 and TRBJ2-3, with no clear D. From germline, CDR1 is SGHTA and CDR2 FQGTGA. This CDR3 is built from 12 residues. Deletions cut 4 bases from V and 3 bases from J, with 5 bases between. CDR3 residues: CASSSETDTQYF. In nucleotides, the CDR3 is TGTGCCAGCAGCTCAGAAACAGATACGCAGTATTTT.

By share of the sample, this clonotype is medium-sized. The chain employs TRBV5-1 and TRBJ2-5; D possibly corresponds to TRBD1 (7 bases). V was clipped by 6 bases and J by 1 base, with 16 bases between them. The CDR3 has 15 amino acids. Germline assignment: CDR1 SGHRS and CDR2 YFSETQ. The DNA for the CDR3 is TGCGCCAGCACCCTTGGGGGGACAGCCCAAGAGACCCAGTACTTC. Its protein product is CASTLGGTAQETQYF.

This chain joins TRBV29-1 and TRBJ2-3; perhaps TRBD2 as D (5 bases). This CDR3 is built from 12 residues. The germline V and J ends were trimmed by 4 bases and 4 bases, with 9 bases remaining between them. CDR1 is SQVTM and CDR2 is ANQGSEA in the germline V gene. In DNA form, the CDR3 reads TGCAGCGTTGGTACCGGGGCAGATACGCAGTATTTT. Translating gives CSVGTGADTQYF.

This clonotype was seen repeatedly, ten times or more. The CDR3 DNA reads TGTGCCAGCAGCCAAGAATTTGGGGGGTTCTTCCGGGACAGCCAGGGCCCATCCTATGGCTACACCTTC. This encodes CASSQEFGGFFRDSQGPSYGYTF. The chain combines TRBV3-1 with TRBJ1-2, with 7 positions matching TRBD1. The V segment lost 0 bases and the J segment 4 bases; nucleotides outside the gene matches: 29. Germline loops: CDR1 LGHDT, CDR2 YNNKEL (reference sequence). The CDR3 extends over 23 amino acids.

This clonotype came up many times. V and J are TRBV20-1 and TRBJ2-3; possible D gene TRBD2, 5 bases. From germline, CDR1 is DFQATT and CDR2 SNEGSKA (reference sequence). The CDR3 totals 14 residues. The V end was cut by 6 bases, the J end by 0 bases, with 13 bases between. CDR3 nucleotides: TGCAGTGCACGTTTATCGGGAAGCACAGATACGCAGTATTTT. Its translation is CSARLSGSTDTQYF.

This clonotype has a count of ten or more. The chain has TRBV12-3 or TRBV12-4 and TRBJ2-2, with D possibly being TRBD2 (5 bases). This CDR3 spans 15 amino acids. The ends were cut back, 6 bases at V and 3 bases at J, with 14 bases in the middle. CDR3 nucleotide sequence: TGTGCCAGCAGCTTAAAAGCGGTTCACACCGGGGAGCTGTTTTTT. Translating it yields CASSLKAVHTGELFF.

This clonotype was found many times. V and J are TRBV7-9 and TRBJ2-7; 9 nucleotides match TRBD1. The CDR3 contains 16 residues. Germline V gene sequence: CDR1 SEHNR, CDR2 FQNEAQ (reference sequence). Germline trimming cut 5 bases from V and 2 bases from J; bases unmatched to any gene: 10. Here the CDR3 reads CASSPRGQGPTYEQYF. The CDR3 DNA reads TGTGCCAGCAGCCCACGGGGACAGGGACCCACCTACGAGCAGTACTTC. Full variable domain (rest looked up from reference TRBV7-9 and TRBJ2-7): DTGVSQNPRHKITKRGQNVTFRCDPISEHNRLYWYRQTLGQGPEFLTYFQNEAQLEKSRLLSDRFSAERPKGSFSTLEIQRTEQGDSAMYLCASSPRGQGPTYEQYFGPGTRLTVT.

There are many counts of this clonotype. The rearrangement joins TRBV5-1 to TRBJ2-3, with D possibly being TRBD1 (6 bases). The CDR3 totals 15 residues. The V end was cut by 4 bases, the J end by 0 bases, with 12 bases between. The germline CDR1 and CDR2 sequences are SGHRS and YFSETQ. The CDR3 spells CASSPEGVSTDTQYF. DNA of the CDR3: TGCGCCAGCAGCCCTGAGGGGGTTAGCACAGATACGCAGTATTTT.

V is TRBV27 and J is TRBJ2-1, with 10 bases that match TRBD2. J was trimmed by 5 bases and V by 7 bases; bases with no gene match: 11. The CDR3 totals 16 residues. The V gene's germline CDR1 is MNHEY and CDR2 SMNVEV (reference sequence). Here the CDR3 reads CASTAVGLAGDNEQFF. The CDR3 DNA sequence: TGTGCCAGCACCGCCGTCGGGCTAGCGGGGGACAATGAGCAGTTCTTC.

In this sample, this clonotype turned up many times. This chain joins TRBV12-3 or TRBV12-4 and TRBJ2-2; weak D call: TRBD2 (5 bases). This CDR3 has 15 residues. V lost 6 bases to trimming and J lost 0 bases, with 11 bases between them. The CDR3 DNA reads TGTGCCAGCAGGACCTGGGGAGCGAACACCGGGGAGCTGTTTTTT. Translating it yields CASRTWGANTGELFF.

This clonotype has ten or more counts. This rearrangement joins TRBV6-5 to TRBJ1-1; D unresolved. The germline V gene encodes CDR1 MNHEY and CDR2 SVGAGI. Trimming pared 5 bases from V and 0 bases from J, leaving 10 bases between. The CDR3 loop spans 14 amino acids. Here the CDR3 DNA reads TGTGCCAGCAGTGCACGGCCGGTGAACACTGAAGCTTTCTTT. This gives the protein CASSARPVNTEAFF.

The sample holds a few counts of this clonotype. This chain links TRBV12-3 or TRBV12-4 with TRBJ1-1; 10 bases fit TRBD1. The CDR3 runs to 14 residues. Unmatched junction bases numbered 10, after V lost 8 bases and J lost 7 bases. CDR3 bases: TGTGCCAGCCCTCCGGGGGACAGGGGAATTGAAGCTTTCTTT. Translation: CASPPGDRGIEAFF.

Note on this clonotype: This could be a read error, since a much larger clone is one nucleotide away. The rearrangement uses TRBV7-2 and TRBJ2-7; 9 bases align to TRBD1. The CDR3 consists of 15 residues. CDR1 and CDR2 (germline): SGHTA, FQGNSA. The chain's CDR3 is CVSSLDGTGSYEQYF. CDR3 nucleotide sequence: TGTGTCAGCAGCTTAGATGGGACAGGGTCCTACGAGCAGTACTTC.

There are many counts of this clonotype. J is TRBJ1-5 and V is TRBV4-1; D remains ambiguous. The length of the CDR3 is 15 residues. Trimming pared 2 bases from V and 0 bases from J, leaving 8 bases between. Germline CDR1 MGHRA, CDR2 YSYEKL. The CDR3 here is CASSQFKGSNQPQHF. CDR3 DNA sequence: TGCGCCAGCAGCCAATTCAAGGGTAGCAATCAGCCCCAGCATTTT.

This clonotype was seen many times. The chain's CDR3 is CASSEYGRNTEAFF. CDR3 coding DNA: TGTGCCAGCAGTGAATATGGCAGGAACACTGAAGCTTTCTTT. V usage is TRBV25-1 and J usage is TRBJ1-1; no clear D gene. Per germline, CDR1 MGHDK and CDR2 SYGVNS. Trimming stripped 0 bases from V and 1 base from J, with 6 bases between. This CDR3 region has 14 residues.

This chain joins TRBV7-9 and TRBJ1-1, with TRBD1 identical over 7 bases. V was clipped by 3 bases and J by 0 bases; unmatched bases: 1. The CDR3 sequence is 14 residues long. Germline V gene sequence: CDR1 SEHNR, CDR2 FQNEAQ (reference sequence). Here the CDR3 DNA reads TGTGCCAGCAGCTTTACAGGGGTGAACACTGAAGCTTTCTTT. Translating it yields CASSFTGVNTEAFF.

The J gene is TRBJ2-6, the V gene TRBV3-1; 7 bases are a match to TRBD2. Losses at the gene ends were 4 bases for V and 0 bases for J; bases not matched to a gene: 9. CDR1 is LGHDT and CDR2 is YNNKEL in the germline V gene (reference sequence). The CDR3 contains 18 residues. The CDR3 coding sequence is TGTGCCAGCAGCCCGTTCCGGGACTACCCCTCTGGGGCCAACGTCCTGACTTTC. Its translation is CASSPFRDYPSGANVLTF.

This clonotype was detected many times. The chain joins TRBV5-1 to TRBJ2-3; TRBD2 matches at 11 bases. The CDR3 extends over 17 amino acids. CDR1 SGHRS and CDR2 YFSETQ come from the germline V gene. V trimming: 0 bases; J trimming: 6 bases; junction bases outside the gene matches: 9. CDR3 DNA sequence: TGCGCCAGCAGCTTGGTAGCTAGCGGGGGGCCAGCGGATACGCAGTATTTT. Translating it yields CASSLVASGGPADTQYF.

This clonotype was detected many times. V usage is TRBV6-5 and J usage is TRBJ1-5; weak D call: TRBD1 (5 bases). Looked up from germline, CDR1 is MNHEY and CDR2 is SVGAGI. With 2 bases removed from V and 6 bases from J, the gap between germline ends came to 11 bases. The CDR3 contains 14 residues. The DNA of the CDR3 is TGTGCCAGCAGTTACCGGCAGGGATCTCAGCCCCAGCATTTT. Translating gives CASSYRQGSQPQHF.

This clonotype was counted at least ten times. V is TRBV6-4 and J is TRBJ2-7; the D gene is possibly TRBD2 (5 bases). Trimming pared 4 bases from V and 2 bases from J, leaving 12 bases between. The germline CDR1 and CDR2 sequences are MRHNA and SNTAGT. This CDR3 has 14 residues. The chain's CDR3 is CASSVEFGAYEQYF. For the CDR3, the DNA is TGTGCCAGCAGTGTTGAGTTCGGGGCCTACGAGCAGTACTTC.

This clonotype has at least ten counts. The chain recombines TRBV6-2 or TRBV6-3 with TRBJ2-3, with D possibly called TRBD1 or TRBD2 (6 bases each). Between the trimmed V and J ends, which lost 5 bases and 4 bases, there was a span of 19 bases. The CDR3 covers 16 residues. Germline CDR1 is MNHEY and CDR2 is SVGEGT. CDR3 DNA: TGTGCCAGCAGTCCCATAACCGGGGGCTTATCAGATACGCAGTATTTT. Translating gives CASSPITGGLSDTQYF.

This clonotype was seen at least ten times. The chain recombines TRBV12-3 or TRBV12-4 with TRBJ2-7; D is uncertain. Trimming cost V 4 bases and J 7 bases, with 14 bases left between them. The CDR3 runs 13 residues. This CDR3 reads CASSSLGVSEQYF. The CDR3, as DNA: TGTGCCAGCAGTTCCCTGGGTGTGAGTGAGCAGTACTTC.

This clonotype was observed a few times. The rearrangement links TRBV10-3 to TRBJ2-3, with TRBD2 identical over 9 bases. Germline CDR1 is ENHRY and CDR2 is SYGVKD. This CDR3 region has 14 residues. V shed 11 bases, J shed 2 bases, and the junction held 8 bases outside the gene matches. The CDR3 protein is CAVRLAASTDTQYF. In DNA, the CDR3 is TGTGCCGTTCGACTAGCGGCCTCCACAGATACGCAGTATTTT.

This clonotype was detected many times. This chain joins TRBV12-3 or TRBV12-4 and TRBJ2-5; 9 nucleotides align to TRBD2. Losses at the gene ends were 5 bases for V and 4 bases for J; bases not matched to a gene: 2. CDR3 size: 13 residues. The CDR3 DNA sequence: TGTGCCAGCAGTCGTAGCGGGGGAGAGACCCAGTACTTC. Protein product: CASSRSGGETQYF.

This clonotype came up a few times. V gene TRBV3-1 combines with J gene TRBJ2-3; 8 bases are shared with TRBD1. V was clipped by 4 bases and J by 4 bases; unmatched bases: 7. The CDR3 covers 15 residues. The germline gives CDR1 LGHDT, CDR2 YNNKEL (reference sequence). The CDR3: CASSPQGARADTQYF. The CDR3 nucleotides read TGTGCCAGCAGCCCCCAGGGGGCGCGGGCAGATACGCAGTATTTT.